This T cell receptor (beta chain) originates from a study of response to subunit inactivated influenza vaccine. TCRdb reprocessed the RT-PCR reads with MiXCR, giving one entry per CDR3 protein. Of fewer than 200,000 distinct CDR3 sequences in the sample, 9.2% were seen once. Ten or more counts support this clonotype. CDR3 length equals 12 residues. Trimming took 6 bases from V and 2 from J, leaving 8 bases between them. The germline V gene encodes CDR1 SGHDT and CDR2 YYEEEE. This clonotype originated in a man aged 45-65 years who received an inactivated influenza vaccine. Sequencing used non-naive T cells sorted from PBMCs, obtained on the day of vaccination. The chain has TRBV5-6 and TRBJ1-2; D is ambiguous. Written as DNA, the CDR3 is TGTGCCAGCACCTGGTTGAACTATGGCTACACCTTC. Encoded protein: CASTWLNYGYTF.